What follows is one TCR beta chain and its context. CDR1 is MDHEN and CDR2 is SYDVKM in the germline V gene. CDR3 length equals 12 residues. Between the trimmed V and J ends, which lost 8 bases and 2 bases, there was a span of 7 bases. The data derive from a study of T cell responses to AZD1222 COVID-19 vaccine. Here immunoSEQ multiplex PCR was the method, and the copy in TCRdb shows in-frame clones only, minus some. This sample yields roughly 120,000 clones, of which around 88% are seen a single time; approximately 6.9% belongs to the top ten. Sample: peripheral blood, taken 28 days after the second AZD1222 dose. J is TRBJ1-5 and V is TRBV28; D unresolved. The sequence was obtained from an adult who received the AZD1222 COVID-19 vaccine. The CDR3: CASGNGNQPQHF. The CDR3, as DNA: TGTGCCAGCGGTAACGGCAATCAGCCCCAGCATTTT. Full variable domain (outside the CDR3, taken from reference TRBV28 and TRBJ1-5): DVKVTQSSRYLVKRTGEKVFLECVQDMDHENMFWYRQDPGLGLRLIYFSYDVKMKEKGDIPEGYSVSREKKERFSLILESASTNQTSMYLCASGNGNQPQHFGDGTRLSIL.